This is a list of T cell receptor beta chains from one sample in a study of blood T cell repertoires in COVID-19. This table comes from immunoSEQ multiplex PCR, and its TCRdb copy is limited to in-frame clones, with some not included. The sample includes about 140,000 clones, about 88% of them seen just once. The sequenced sample was peripheral blood. These receptors came from a man over 45 with active or convalescent COVID-19. Both conserved end residues are part of each CDR3. The D gene is left open where the match is weak. Some rows have no size entry. The others give once, few or many, or a class for an expanded clone.

clone_size | j_call | v_call | d_call | cdr3_aa | cdr3_nt
once | TRBJ1-1 | TRBV12-3/TRBV12-4 | TRBD1 | CASSRDSTAFF | TGTGCCAGCAGCCGGGACAGCACGGCTTTCTTT
. | TRBJ1-1 | TRBV28 | . | CASNPRGTWAFF | TGTGCCAGCAACCCCCGGGGAACCTGGGCTTTCTTT
few | TRBJ2-5 | TRBV11-1 | TRBD2 | CASSSVGLKTQYF | TGTGCCAGCAGCTCCGTGGGACTAAAGACCCAGTACTTC
. | TRBJ2-2 | TRBV19 | . | CASMVTLAPGELFF | TGTGCCAGTATGGTAACTTTAGCGCCCGGGGAGCTGTTTTTT
. | TRBJ2-5 | TRBV27 | TRBD2 | CASSYTAGGYETQYF | TGTGCCAGCAGTTATACAGCGGGAGGATACGAGACCCAGTACTTC
. | TRBJ1-1 | TRBV7-9 | TRBD1 | CASSLAPGQLNTEAFF | TGTGCCAGCAGCTTAGCACCGGGACAGCTGAACACTGAAGCTTTCTTT
. | TRBJ2-5 | TRBV9 | TRBD2 | CASSASGAGGETQYF | TGTGCCAGCAGCGCCAGCGGGGCCGGGGGAGAGACCCAGTACTTC
. | TRBJ2-7 | TRBV9 | . | CASSVAEQGEQYF | TGTGCCAGCAGCGTAGCTGAGCAGGGGGAGCAGTACTTC
. | TRBJ1-5 | TRBV24-1 | . | CATSLSGVGNQPQHF | TGTGCCACCAGTCTGTCAGGGGTGGGCAATCAGCCCCAGCATTTT
once | TRBJ1-5 | TRBV27 | . | CASSLIGSNQPQHF | TGTGCCAGCAGTTTGATCGGGAGCAATCAGCCCCAGCATTTT
. | TRBJ2-7 | TRBV28 | TRBD1 | CASSPGTGRTYEQYF | TGTGCCAGCAGTCCCGGGACAGGACGTACCTACGAGCAGTACTTC
. | TRBJ2-2 | TRBV7-8 | . | CASSLYRSGGERNTGELFF | TGTGCCAGCAGCTTATATCGTTCCGGTGGGGAGCGGAACACCGGGGAGCTGTTTTTT
. | TRBJ2-7 | TRBV5-6 | TRBD2 | CASSLAGGWAEQYF | TGTGCCAGCAGCTTGGCGGGAGGCTGGGCCGAGCAGTACTTC
. | TRBJ2-5 | TRBV12-5 | TRBD2 | CASGLVPAVYAGLAGQETQYF | TGTGCTAGTGGTTTGGTACCGGCTGTGTATGCCGGACTAGCGGGGCAAGAGACCCAGTACTTC
. | TRBJ1-2 | TRBV19 | . | CASSIPRYGYTF | TGTGCCAGTAGTATCCCCAGATATGGCTACACCTTC
. | TRBJ2-5 | TRBV18 | . | CASSPPGRSSGETQYF | TGTGCCAGCTCACCACCTGGGCGGAGCTCGGGGGAGACCCAGTACTTC
. | TRBJ1-5 | TRBV19 | TRBD1 | CASRGGLGQPQHF | TGTGCCAGTAGAGGGGGCCTGGGTCAGCCCCAGCATTTT
. | TRBJ2-7 | TRBV3-1/TRBV3-2 | TRBD2 | CASSQEYGRAHEQYF | TGTGCCAGCAGCCAAGAGTACGGGAGGGCCCACGAGCAGTACTTC
. | TRBJ2-7 | TRBV7-9 | TRBD2 | CASSPGGGFYEQYF | TGTGCCAGCAGCCCCGGGGGGGGCTTCTACGAGCAGTACTTC
. | TRBJ2-2 | TRBV30 | . | CAWSVSRGGTGELFF | TGTGCCTGGAGTGTTTCTAGGGGAGGAACCGGGGAGCTGTTTTTT
. | TRBJ2-5 | TRBV5-5 | TRBD2 | CASSLAERERGETQYF | TGTGCCAGCAGCTTGGCCGAGCGGGAGAGGGGAGAGACCCAGTACTTC
. | TRBJ2-1 | TRBV7-3 | TRBD2 | CASSLRGSSGRARTYNEQFF | TGTGCCAGCAGCTTAAGAGGGTCTAGCGGGAGGGCCCGGACCTACAATGAGCAGTTCTTC
. | TRBJ2-2 | TRBV19 | . | CASSSGDTGELFF | TGTGCCAGTAGTTCGGGGGACACCGGGGAGCTGTTTTTT
. | TRBJ2-1 | TRBV3-1/TRBV3-2 | . | CASSQERLAAYNEQFF | TGTGCCAGCAGCCAAGAAAGGCTAGCTGCCTACAATGAGCAGTTCTTC
. | TRBJ1-6 | TRBV4-3 | . | CASSQDAGNSPLHF | TGCGCCAGCAGCCAAGACGCAGGCAATTCACCCCTCCACTTT
. | TRBJ2-2 | TRBV9 | TRBD2 | CASSINTPGLAGSTGELFF | TGTGCCAGCAGCATAAACACCCCCGGACTAGCGGGAAGCACCGGGGAGCTGTTTTTT
. | TRBJ1-5 | TRBV6-2/TRBV6-3 | . | CASSSLTANQPQHF | TGTGCCAGCAGTTCCCTGACAGCAAATCAGCCCCAGCATTTT
. | TRBJ2-1 | TRBV6-1 | TRBD2 | CASSEASGRNEQFF | TGTGCCAGCAGTGAGGCTAGCGGGAGGAATGAGCAGTTCTTC
many | TRBJ1-5 | TRBV7-9 | TRBD1 | CASSSGQGEDGNQPQHF | TGTGCCAGCAGCTCCGGACAGGGGGAGGATGGCAATCAGCCCCAGCATTTT
. | TRBJ2-3 | TRBV2 | TRBD2 | CASRQTGTSGGTQYF | TGTGCCAGCAGGCAAACCGGGACTAGCGGTGGTACGCAGTATTTT
few | TRBJ2-7 | TRBV5-4 | TRBD1 | CASSPDRVGLYEQYF | TGTGCCAGCAGCCCGGACAGGGTAGGCCTTTACGAGCAGTACTTC
. | TRBJ2-5 | TRBV29-1 | TRBD2 | CSVAGTSGSGETQYF | TGCAGCGTGGCAGGGACTAGCGGGAGCGGTGAGACCCAGTACTTC
. | TRBJ1-2 | TRBV10-3 | TRBD1 | CAISGRGDRSDYGYTF | TGTGCCATCAGTGGGCGAGGGGACAGATCTGACTATGGCTACACCTTC
. | TRBJ2-2 | TRBV6-1 | TRBD1 | CASSETAGGTGELFF | TGTGCCAGCAGTGAGACGGCAGGGGGCACCGGGGAGCTGTTTTTT
few | TRBJ2-7 | TRBV10-1 | . | CASSEEVRLPYEQYF | TGCGCCAGCAGTGAGGAGGTTAGACTTCCCTACGAGCAGTACTTC
. | TRBJ2-1 | TRBV5-1 | . | CASSLGGPNNEQFF | TGCGCCAGCAGCTTGGGAGGGCCAAACAATGAGCAGTTCTTC
. | TRBJ2-7 | TRBV2 | . | CAIGYDEQYF | TGTGCCATCGGTTACGACGAGCAGTACTTC
few | TRBJ2-1 | TRBV9 | . | CASSIPLGNEQFF | TGTGCCAGCAGTATACCACTAGGAAATGAGCAGTTCTTC
. | TRBJ2-3 | TRBV6-4 | TRBD2 | CASSERGAGGGDTQYF | TGTGCCAGCAGTGAACGTGGAGCGGGAGGCGGGGATACGCAGTATTTT
. | TRBJ2-7 | TRBV13 | . | CASSTQGGLAYEQYF | TGTGCCAGCAGCACTCAGGGAGGTCTGGCCTACGAGCAGTACTTC
. | TRBJ2-4 | TRBV4-1 | TRBD2 | CASSQVGGKNIQYF | TGCGCCAGCAGCCAAGTGGGGGGGAAAAACATTCAGTACTTC
. | TRBJ2-2 | TRBV5-1 | . | CASRPTPGTPTGELFF | TGCGCCAGCAGGCCCACTCCCGGGACTCCCACCGGGGAGCTGTTTTTT
. | TRBJ2-2 | TRBV29-1 | . | CSAQGNTGELFF | TGCAGCGCACAGGGGAACACCGGGGAGCTGTTTTTT
. | TRBJ2-1 | TRBV6-8 | TRBD2 | CASSCGREGLSEQFF | TGTGCCAGCAGTTGTGGGCGGGAGGGCCTGAGTGAGCAGTTCTTC
. | TRBJ2-7 | TRBV7-9 | . | CASSSPIAELSYEQYF | TGTGCCAGCAGCTCCCCCATAGCGGAGCTCTCCTACGAGCAGTACTTC
. | TRBJ2-3 | TRBV24-1 | TRBD2 | CATSDFSTSGRADTQYF | TGTGCCACCAGTGATTTTTCGACTAGCGGGAGGGCCGATACGCAGTATTTT